These T cell receptor beta chains were read from a single sample in a study of blood T cell repertoires in COVID-19. The data were produced by immunoSEQ multiplex PCR, yet TCRdb's version contains in-frame clones alone and is incomplete. The table shows 300,000 to 350,000 clones, with 85% to 90% occurring only once. Sequenced material: PBMCs or T cells enriched from blood (not recorded which). These receptors were collected from a woman in her late teens or twenties with acute COVID-19. Each CDR3 is given with its conserved first and last residue. A D gene is named only where the DNA matches it firmly. Size is stated for part of the rows, as once, few or many counts, or as a class when the clone is expanded.

V gene: TRBV9
clone size: -
J gene: TRBJ2-7
D gene: TRBD1
CDR3 protein: CASSVAPGGSYEQYF
CDR3 DNA: TGTGCCAGCAGCGTAGCACCAGGGGGCTCTTACGAGCAGTACTTC

V gene: TRBV13
clone size: once
J gene: TRBJ2-7
D gene: TRBD1
CDR3 protein: CASSPSRDSSSEQYF
CDR3 DNA: TGTGCCAGCAGCCCCTCCCGGGACAGTTCCTCCGAGCAGTACTTC

V gene: TRBV27
clone size: -
J gene: TRBJ2-6
D gene: -
CDR3 protein: CASSPRTWTLAGANVLTF
CDR3 DNA: TGTGCCAGCAGTCCCCGTACTTGGACATTGGCTGGGGCCAACGTCCTGACTTTC

V gene: TRBV19
clone size: -
J gene: TRBJ1-2
D gene: -
CDR3 protein: CATREVGPGGYTF
CDR3 DNA: TGTGCCACCCGAGAGGTGGGGCCGGGTGGCTACACCTTC

V gene: TRBV6-5
clone size: -
J gene: TRBJ2-7
D gene: TRBD2
CDR3 protein: CAVQPAGTSYEQYF
CDR3 DNA: TGTGCCGTACAACCAGCGGGAACTTCCTACGAGCAGTACTTC

V gene: TRBV5-4
clone size: -
J gene: TRBJ2-7
D gene: -
CDR3 protein: CARKTKLVGAYEQYF
CDR3 DNA: TGTGCCAGGAAAACCAAGCTGGTAGGGGCCTACGAGCAGTACTTC

V gene: TRBV15
clone size: -
J gene: TRBJ2-3
D gene: -
CDR3 protein: CATSPEETQDTQYF
CDR3 DNA: TGTGCCACCAGCCCAGAGGAGACCCAGGATACGCAGTATTTT

V gene: TRBV28
clone size: -
J gene: TRBJ1-4
D gene: -
CDR3 protein: CASSLPTGDNEKLFF
CDR3 DNA: TGTGCCAGCAGCCTCCCGACGGGGGATAATGAAAAACTGTTTTTT

V gene: TRBV7-9
clone size: -
J gene: TRBJ2-7
D gene: TRBD2
CDR3 protein: CAGTLGGTSYEQYF
CDR3 DNA: TGTGCCGGAACCCTGGGGGGGACCTCCTACGAGCAGTACTTC

V gene: TRBV19
clone size: -
J gene: TRBJ2-7
D gene: -
CDR3 protein: CASSIRAEQGSYEQYF
CDR3 DNA: TGTGCCAGTAGTATTAGGGCCGAACAGGGCTCCTACGAGCAGTACTTC